This record looks at one T cell receptor beta chain sequence and its context. Some clones are missing from TCRdb's copy, which holds only in-frame ones; the method was immunoSEQ multiplex PCR. In the table there are under 85,000 clones, approximately 81% of which are singletons. This sample stems from a study of OX40 agonist ivuxolimab in advanced cancers. Trimming removed 5 bases at V and 7 bases at J, with 12 bases between. The CDR3 has 12 residues. Germline CDR1 is SGHTA and CDR2 is FQGNSA. The chain joins TRBV7-2 to TRBJ2-7; D uncertain. The TCR comes from an adult with an advanced solid tumor such as melanoma, head and neck, liver or kidney cancer. The sample here was CD4+ or CD8+ T cells sorted from blood, taken in a trial of the OX40 agonist ivuxolimab. CDR3 sequence (DNA): TGTGCCAGCAGCCCGACAATAGGTGAGCAGTACTTC. Translating gives CASSPTIGEQYF.